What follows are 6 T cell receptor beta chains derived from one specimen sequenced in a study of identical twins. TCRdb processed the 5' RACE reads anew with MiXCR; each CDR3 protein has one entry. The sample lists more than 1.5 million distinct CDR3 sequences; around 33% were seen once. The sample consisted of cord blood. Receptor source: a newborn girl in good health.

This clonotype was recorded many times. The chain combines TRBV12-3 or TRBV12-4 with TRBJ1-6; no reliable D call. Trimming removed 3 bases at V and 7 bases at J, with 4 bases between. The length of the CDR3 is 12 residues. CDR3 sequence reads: CASSFDNSPLHF. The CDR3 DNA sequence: TGTGCCAGCAGTTTTGACAATTCACCCCTCCACTTT.

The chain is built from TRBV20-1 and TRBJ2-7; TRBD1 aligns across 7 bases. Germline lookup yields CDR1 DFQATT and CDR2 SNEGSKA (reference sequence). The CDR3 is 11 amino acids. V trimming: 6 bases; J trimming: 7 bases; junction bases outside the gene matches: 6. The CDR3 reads CSATTGREQYF. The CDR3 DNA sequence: TGCAGTGCAACGACAGGGCGGGAGCAGTACTTC.

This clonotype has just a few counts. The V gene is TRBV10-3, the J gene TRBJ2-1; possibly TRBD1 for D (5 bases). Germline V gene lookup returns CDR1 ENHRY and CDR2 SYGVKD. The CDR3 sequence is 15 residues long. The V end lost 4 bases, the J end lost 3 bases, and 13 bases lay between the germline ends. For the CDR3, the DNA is TGTGCCATCAGTGGGGGCGGAACCTTCTACAATGAGCAGTTCTTC. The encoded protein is CAISGGGTFYNEQFF.

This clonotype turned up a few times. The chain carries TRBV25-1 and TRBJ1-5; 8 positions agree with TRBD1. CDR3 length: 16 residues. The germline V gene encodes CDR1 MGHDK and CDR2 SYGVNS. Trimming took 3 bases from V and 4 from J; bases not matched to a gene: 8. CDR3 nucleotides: TGTGCCAGCAGTGAGCTCGACAGGGGCCTTAATCAGCCCCAGCATTTT. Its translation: CASSELDRGLNQPQHF.

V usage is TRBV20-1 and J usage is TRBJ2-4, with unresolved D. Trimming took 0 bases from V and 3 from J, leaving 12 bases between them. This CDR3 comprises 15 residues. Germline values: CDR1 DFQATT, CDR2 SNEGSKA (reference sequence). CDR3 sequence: CSARDNSLVKNIQYF. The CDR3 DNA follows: TGCAGTGCTAGAGACAACTCCTTAGTCAAAAACATTCAGTACTTC.

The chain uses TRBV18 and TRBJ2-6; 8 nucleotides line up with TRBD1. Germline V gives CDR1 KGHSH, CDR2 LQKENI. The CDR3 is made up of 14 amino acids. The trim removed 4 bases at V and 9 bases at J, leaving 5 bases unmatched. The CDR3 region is CASSQTGQDNVLTF. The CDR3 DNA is TGTGCCAGCTCACAAACGGGACAGGACAACGTCCTGACTTTC.